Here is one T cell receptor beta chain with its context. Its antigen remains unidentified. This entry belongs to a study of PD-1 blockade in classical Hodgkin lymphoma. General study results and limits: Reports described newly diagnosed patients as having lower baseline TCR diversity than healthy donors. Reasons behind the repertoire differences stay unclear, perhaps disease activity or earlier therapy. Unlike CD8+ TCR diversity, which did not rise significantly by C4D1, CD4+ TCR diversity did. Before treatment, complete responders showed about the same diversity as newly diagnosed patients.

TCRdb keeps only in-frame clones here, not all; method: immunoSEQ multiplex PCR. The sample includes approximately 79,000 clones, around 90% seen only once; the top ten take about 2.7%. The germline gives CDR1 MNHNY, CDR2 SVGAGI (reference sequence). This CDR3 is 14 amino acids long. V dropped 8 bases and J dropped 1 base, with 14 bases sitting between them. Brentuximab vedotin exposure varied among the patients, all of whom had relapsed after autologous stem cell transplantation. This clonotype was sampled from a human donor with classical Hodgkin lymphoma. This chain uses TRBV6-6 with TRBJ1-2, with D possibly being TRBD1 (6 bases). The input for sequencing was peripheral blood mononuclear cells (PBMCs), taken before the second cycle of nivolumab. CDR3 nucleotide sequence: TGTGCCAGCGGACCGACAGGCTATAACTATGGCTACACCTTC. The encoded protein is CASGPTGYNYGYTF.